This T cell receptor (beta chain) was sequenced in a study of OX40 agonist ivuxolimab in advanced cancers. As for the study in general: With a range of roughly 20 to 80, age averaged 60 years, and about 80% were male. Partial responses occurred in three patients (one hepatocellular carcinoma, two cutaneous melanoma). Earlier treatment with anti-PD-1, anti-PD-L1 or anti-CTLA-4 was permitted, and about 40% had received some.

Libraries were prepared by immunoSEQ multiplex PCR; TCRdb keeps only in-frame clonotypes and omits some of them. The sample contains 75,000 or so clones, about four fifths of which appear only once. Notes on this clone: Its antigen is not known.

General study findings and limits: Expanded peripheral T cells had an undetermined antigen specificity.

This specimen was CD4+ or CD8+ T cells sorted from blood, taken in a trial of the OX40 agonist ivuxolimab. This receptor was taken from an adult with an advanced solid tumor such as melanoma, head and neck, liver or kidney cancer.

The CDR3 region is CATSRDPSGNTIYF. The CDR3 DNA sequence: TGTGCCACCAGCAGAGATCCCTCTGGAAACACCATATATTTT. The chain is built from TRBV15 and TRBJ1-3; D gene uncertain. The length of the CDR3 is 14 residues. CDR1 and CDR2 from the germline V gene are LNHNV and YYDKDF (reference sequence). The V end was cut by 0 bases, the J end by 0 bases, with 3 bases between.